This T cell receptor (beta chain) was observed in a study of T cells in Graves' hyperthyroidism and ophthalmopathy. Amplification of TCR beta CDR3 regions used RNA as the template. TCR CDR3 regions were first amplified by RT-PCR with HTBI primers. TCRdb passed the multiplex PCR reads through MiXCR, listing each CDR3 protein once. Of about 360,000 distinct CDR3 sequences listed, over 10% are singletons. The CDR3 has 17 amino acids. V shed 2 bases and J 1 base; nucleotides not matched to a gene: 5. CDR1 is MNHNS, CDR2 SASEGT, per germline. This clonotype was counted many times. The sequence came from a young woman with Graves' hyperthyroidism. The J gene is TRBJ1-1, the V gene TRBV6-1; 12 nucleotides line up with TRBD1. The specimen was blood. This CDR3 reads CASSERGQGAGNTEAFF. DNA of the CDR3: TGTGCCAGCAGTGAAAGGGGACAGGGGGCGGGGAACACTGAAGCTTTCTTT.